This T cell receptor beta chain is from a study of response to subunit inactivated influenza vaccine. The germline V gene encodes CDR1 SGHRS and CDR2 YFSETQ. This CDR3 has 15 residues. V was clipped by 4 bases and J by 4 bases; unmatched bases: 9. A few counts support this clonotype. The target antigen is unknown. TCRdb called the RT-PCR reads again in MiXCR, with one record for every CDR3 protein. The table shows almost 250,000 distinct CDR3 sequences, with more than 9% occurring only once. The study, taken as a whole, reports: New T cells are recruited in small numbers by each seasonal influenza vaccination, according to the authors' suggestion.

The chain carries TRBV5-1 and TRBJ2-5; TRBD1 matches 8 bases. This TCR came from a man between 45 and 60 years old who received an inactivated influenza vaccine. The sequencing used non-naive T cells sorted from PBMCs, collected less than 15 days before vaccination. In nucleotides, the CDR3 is TGCGCCAGCAGCAGCGGACAGGGCGTAGCAGAGACCCAGTACTTC. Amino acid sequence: CASSSGQGVAETQYF.